This TCR beta chain was documented in a study of metastatic and nonmetastatic thyroid tumors. Notes on the study in general: It was reportedly found that TCR beta diversity was significantly higher in malignant thyroid tumors than in benign nodules, a difference seen in both blood and tumor samples.

V was cut by 1 base and J by 0 bases, with 5 bases left in between. CDR1 KGHDR and CDR2 SFDVKD come from the germline V gene. This CDR3 comprises 15 residues. With respect to this clone: The target antigen is unknown.

TCRdb recomputed clones from the PCR reads via MiXCR. Here the sample spans some 45,000 clones, roughly 16% being singletons. No patient received treatment before thyroid surgery. The sequence came from a female donor with papillary thyroid cancer or a benign thyroid nodule (not recorded which). Some clones in this sample may be carry-over from other donors' samples. Sequencing used blood. The rearrangement uses TRBV24-1 and TRBJ2-2; no clear D. CDR3 coding DNA: TGTGCCACCAGTGATTTTACTTCGAACACCGGGGAGCTGTTTTTT. It encodes CATSDFTSNTGELFF.